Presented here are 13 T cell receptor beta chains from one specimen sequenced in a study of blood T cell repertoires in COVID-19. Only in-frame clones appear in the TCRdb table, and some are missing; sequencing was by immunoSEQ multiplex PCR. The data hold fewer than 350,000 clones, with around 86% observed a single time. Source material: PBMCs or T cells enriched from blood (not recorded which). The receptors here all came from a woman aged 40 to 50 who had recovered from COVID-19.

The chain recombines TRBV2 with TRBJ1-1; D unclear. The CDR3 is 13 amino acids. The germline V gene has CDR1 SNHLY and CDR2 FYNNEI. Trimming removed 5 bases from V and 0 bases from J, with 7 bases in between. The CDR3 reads CASSQPMNTEAFF. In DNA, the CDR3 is TGTGCCAGCAGTCAACCTATGAACACTGAAGCTTTCTTT. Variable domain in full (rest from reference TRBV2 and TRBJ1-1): EPEVTQTPSHQVTQMGQEVILRCVPISNHLYFYWYRQILGQKVEFLVSFYNNEISEKSEIFDDQFSVERPDGSNFTLKIRSTKLEDSAMYFCASSQPMNTEAFFGQGTRLTVV.

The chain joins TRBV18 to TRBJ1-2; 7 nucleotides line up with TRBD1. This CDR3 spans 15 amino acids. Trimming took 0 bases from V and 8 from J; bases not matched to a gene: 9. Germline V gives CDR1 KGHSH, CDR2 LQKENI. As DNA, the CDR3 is TGTGCCAGCTCACCACCAGTCAGGGGGACTGACGGCTACACCTTC. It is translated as CASSPPVRGTDGYTF.

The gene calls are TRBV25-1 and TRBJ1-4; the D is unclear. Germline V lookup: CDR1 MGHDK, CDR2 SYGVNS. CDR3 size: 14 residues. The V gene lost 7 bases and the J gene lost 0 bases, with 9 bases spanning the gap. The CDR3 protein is CASKEDSTNEKLFF. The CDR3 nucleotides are TGTGCCAGCAAAGAGGACTCAACTAATGAAAAACTGTTTTTT.

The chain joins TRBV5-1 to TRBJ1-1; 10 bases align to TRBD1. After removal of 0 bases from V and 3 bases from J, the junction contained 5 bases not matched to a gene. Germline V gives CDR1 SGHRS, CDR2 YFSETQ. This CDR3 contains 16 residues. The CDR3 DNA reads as TGCGCCAGCAGCTTGGTGACAGGGGGCTTTGACACTGAAGCTTTCTTT. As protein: CASSLVTGGFDTEAFF.

The CDR3 protein is CASSQVLGTSGDTYEQYF. Written as DNA, the CDR3 is TGCGCCAGCAGCCAAGTATTAGGGACTAGCGGGGACACCTACGAGCAGTACTTC. The V call is TRBV4-3, the J call TRBJ2-7; 13 bases fit TRBD2. CDR3 size: 18 residues. In germline, CDR1 is LGHNA, CDR2 YSLEER. The junction had 8 bases not matched to a gene; V was cut back by 1 base and J by 2 bases.

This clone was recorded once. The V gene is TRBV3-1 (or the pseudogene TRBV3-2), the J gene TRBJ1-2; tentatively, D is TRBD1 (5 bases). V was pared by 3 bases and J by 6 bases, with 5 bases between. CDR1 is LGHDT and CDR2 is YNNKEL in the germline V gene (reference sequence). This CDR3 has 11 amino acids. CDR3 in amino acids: CASSQTDGYTF. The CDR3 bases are TGTGCCAGCAGCCAGACAGATGGCTACACCTTC.

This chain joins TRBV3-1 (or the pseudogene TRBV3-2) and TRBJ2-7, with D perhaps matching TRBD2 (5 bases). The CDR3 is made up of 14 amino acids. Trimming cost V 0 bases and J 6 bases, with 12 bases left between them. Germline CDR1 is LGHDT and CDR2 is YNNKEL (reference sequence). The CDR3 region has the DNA TGTGCCAGCAGCCAAGATCTAGCCCTTCGCGAGCAGTACTTC. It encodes CASSQDLALREQYF.

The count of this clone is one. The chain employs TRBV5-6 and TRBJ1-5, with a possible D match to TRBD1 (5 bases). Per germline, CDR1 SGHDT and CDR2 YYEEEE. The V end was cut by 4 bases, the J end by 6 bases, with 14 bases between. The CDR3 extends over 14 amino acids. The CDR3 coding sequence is TGTGCCAGCAGCCGAAGGGGAAACAGTCAGCCCCAGCATTTT. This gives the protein CASSRRGNSQPQHF.

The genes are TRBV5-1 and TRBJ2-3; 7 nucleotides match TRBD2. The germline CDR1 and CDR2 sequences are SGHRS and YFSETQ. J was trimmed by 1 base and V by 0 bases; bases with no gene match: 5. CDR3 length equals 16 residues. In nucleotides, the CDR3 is TGCGCCAGCAGCTTGGCCCGACTAGCTGGCACAGATACGCAGTATTTT. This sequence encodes CASSLARLAGTDTQYF.

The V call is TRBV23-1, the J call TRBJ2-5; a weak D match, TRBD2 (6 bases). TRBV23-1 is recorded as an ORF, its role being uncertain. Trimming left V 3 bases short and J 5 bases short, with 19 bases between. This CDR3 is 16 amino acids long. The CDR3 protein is CASSHPLHGRLETQYF. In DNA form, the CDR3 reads TGCGCCAGCAGTCACCCGCTCCACGGGAGACTGGAGACCCAGTACTTC.

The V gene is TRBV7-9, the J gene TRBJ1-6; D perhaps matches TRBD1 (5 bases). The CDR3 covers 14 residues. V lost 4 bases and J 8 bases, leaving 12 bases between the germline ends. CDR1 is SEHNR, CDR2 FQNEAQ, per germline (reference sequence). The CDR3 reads CASSYRQLDSPLHF. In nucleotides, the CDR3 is TGTGCCAGCAGCTACCGACAGTTGGATTCACCCCTCCACTTT.

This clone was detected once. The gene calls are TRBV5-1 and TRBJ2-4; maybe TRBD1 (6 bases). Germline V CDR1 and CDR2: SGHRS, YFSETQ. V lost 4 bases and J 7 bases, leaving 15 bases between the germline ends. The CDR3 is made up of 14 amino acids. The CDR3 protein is CASSPGDWGNIQYF. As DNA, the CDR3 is TGCGCCAGCAGCCCAGGGGATTGGGGGAACATTCAGTACTTC.

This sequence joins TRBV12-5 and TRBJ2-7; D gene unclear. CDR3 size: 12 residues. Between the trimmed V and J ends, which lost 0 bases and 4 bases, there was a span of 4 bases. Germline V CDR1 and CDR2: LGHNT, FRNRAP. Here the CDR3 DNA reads TGTGCTAGTGGTTTGGTACTGTACGAGCAGTACTTC. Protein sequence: CASGLVLYEQYF.